The 3 T cell receptor beta chains in this list originate from one sample, sequenced in a study of CD8 T cells in ankylosing spondylitis. General study points: A motif in TCR beta, a set of under ten highly homologous variants, appeared characteristic of ankylosing spondylitis blood.

TCRdb called the 5' RACE reads again in MiXCR, with one record for every CDR3 protein. The sample has fewer than 450,000 distinct CDR3 sequences, roughly 18% seen once. These receptors have no identified antigens. Sequencing was done on a sample of blood, either unsorted or a sorted T cell fraction (not recorded which). The origin of the receptors is a male donor with ankylosing spondylitis.

This clonotype was picked up a small number of times. This chain uses TRBV7-2 with TRBJ2-1; 7 bases map to TRBD2. Germline assignment: CDR1 SGHTA and CDR2 FQGNSA. This CDR3 has 12 residues. V gave up 5 bases and J gave up 9 bases; unmatched junction bases: 4. The CDR3 region has the DNA TGTGCCAGCAGCGGAGGACTAGGTGAGCAGTTCTTC. Translated: CASSGGLGEQFF.

In its sample, this clonotype was seen many times. V is TRBV12-3 or TRBV12-4 and J is TRBJ1-6; D is uncertain. V shed 6 bases and J shed 12 bases, with 9 bases lying between them. The CDR3 runs 11 residues. Here the CDR3 DNA reads TGTGCCAGCAGCCCAGGCGGACCCCTCCACTTT. This encodes CASSPGGPLHF.

The V and J genes are TRBV7-8 and TRBJ1-2; D unclear. Per germline, CDR1 SGHVS and CDR2 FQNEAQ. CDR3 length: 13 residues. V dropped 5 bases and J dropped 4 bases, with 11 bases sitting between them. CDR3 loop: CASSLSGLYGYTF. CDR3 bases: TGTGCCAGCAGCCTCTCCGGGCTCTATGGCTACACCTTC.